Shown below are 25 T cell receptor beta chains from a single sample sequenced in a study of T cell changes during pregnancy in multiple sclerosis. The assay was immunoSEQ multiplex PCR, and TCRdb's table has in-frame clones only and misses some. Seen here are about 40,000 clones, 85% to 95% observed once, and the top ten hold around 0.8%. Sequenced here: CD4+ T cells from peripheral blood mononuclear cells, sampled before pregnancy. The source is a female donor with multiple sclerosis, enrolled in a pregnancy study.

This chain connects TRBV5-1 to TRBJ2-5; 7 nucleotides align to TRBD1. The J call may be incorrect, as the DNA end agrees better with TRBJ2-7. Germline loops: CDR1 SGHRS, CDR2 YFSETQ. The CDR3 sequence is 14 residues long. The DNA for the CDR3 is TGCGCCAGCAGCTCGACAGGGTTCACCTACGAGCAGTACTTC. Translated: CASSSTGFTYEQYF.

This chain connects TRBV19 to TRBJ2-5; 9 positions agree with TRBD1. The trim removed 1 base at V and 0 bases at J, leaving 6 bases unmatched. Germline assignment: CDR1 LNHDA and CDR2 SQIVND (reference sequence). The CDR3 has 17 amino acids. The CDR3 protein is CASSIGQGERYQETQYF. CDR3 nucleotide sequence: TGTGCCAGTAGTATAGGACAGGGGGAAAGGTACCAAGAGACCCAGTACTTC.

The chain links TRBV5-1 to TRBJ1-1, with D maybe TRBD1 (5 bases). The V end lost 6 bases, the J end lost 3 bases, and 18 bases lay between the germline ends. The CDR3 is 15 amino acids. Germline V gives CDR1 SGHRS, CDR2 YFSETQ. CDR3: CASKRPGQTYTEAFF. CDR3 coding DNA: TGCGCCAGCAAAAGACCCGGACAAACCTACACTGAAGCTTTCTTT. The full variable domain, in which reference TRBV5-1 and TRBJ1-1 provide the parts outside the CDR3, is KAGVTQTPRYLIKTRGQQVTLSCSPISGHRSVSWYQQTPGQGLQFLFEYFSETQRNKGNFPGRFSGRQFSNSRSEMNVSTLELGDSALYLCASKRPGQTYTEAFFGQGTRLTVV.

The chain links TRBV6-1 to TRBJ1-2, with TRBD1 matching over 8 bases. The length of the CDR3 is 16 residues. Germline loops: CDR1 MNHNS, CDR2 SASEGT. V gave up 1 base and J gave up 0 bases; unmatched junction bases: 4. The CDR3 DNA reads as TGTGCCAGCAGTGAAGGGAGGGACAGGACTAACTATGGCTACACCTTC. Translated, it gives CASSEGRDRTNYGYTF.

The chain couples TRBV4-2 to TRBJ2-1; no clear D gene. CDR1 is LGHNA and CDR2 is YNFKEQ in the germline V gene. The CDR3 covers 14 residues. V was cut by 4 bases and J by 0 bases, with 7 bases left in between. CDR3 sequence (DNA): TGTGCCAGCAGCCCGGCGGACTCCTACAATGAGCAGTTCTTC. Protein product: CASSPADSYNEQFF.

DNA for the CDR3: TGTGCCAGCAGTCGCCTGACAGGGGGCGTTCAGCCCCAGCATTTT. Encoded protein: CASSRLTGGVQPQHF. The chain combines TRBV28 with TRBJ1-5; TRBD1 agrees at 10 bases. Germline CDR1 is MDHEN and CDR2 is SYDVKM. The J segment lost 6 bases and the V segment lost 5 bases, leaving 7 bases of the junction unmatched. The CDR3 sequence is 15 residues long.

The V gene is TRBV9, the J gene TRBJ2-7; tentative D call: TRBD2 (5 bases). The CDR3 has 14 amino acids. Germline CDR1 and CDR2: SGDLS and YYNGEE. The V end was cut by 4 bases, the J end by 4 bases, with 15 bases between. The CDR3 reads CASSTGPGRYEQYF. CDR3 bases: TGTGCCAGCAGCACCGGGCCGGGAAGATACGAGCAGTACTTC.

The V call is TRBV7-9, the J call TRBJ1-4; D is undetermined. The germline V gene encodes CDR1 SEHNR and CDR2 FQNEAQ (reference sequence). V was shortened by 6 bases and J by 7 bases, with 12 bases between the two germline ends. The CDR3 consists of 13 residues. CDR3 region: CASRPLLVEKLFF. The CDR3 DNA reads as TGTGCCAGCAGGCCCCTGTTAGTTGAAAAACTGTTTTTT. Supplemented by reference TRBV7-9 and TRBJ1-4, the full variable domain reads DTGVSQNPRHKITKRGQNVTFRCDPISEHNRLYWYRQTLGQGPEFLTYFQNEAQLEKSRLLSDRFSAERPKGSFSTLEIQRTEQGDSAMYLCASRPLLVEKLFFGSGTQLSVL.

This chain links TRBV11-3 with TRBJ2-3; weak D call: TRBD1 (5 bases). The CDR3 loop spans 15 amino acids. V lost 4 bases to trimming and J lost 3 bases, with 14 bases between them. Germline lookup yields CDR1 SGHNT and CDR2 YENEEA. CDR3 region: CASSSRTPGTDTQYF. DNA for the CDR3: TGTGCCAGCAGCTCGCGGACACCCGGGACAGATACGCAGTATTTT.

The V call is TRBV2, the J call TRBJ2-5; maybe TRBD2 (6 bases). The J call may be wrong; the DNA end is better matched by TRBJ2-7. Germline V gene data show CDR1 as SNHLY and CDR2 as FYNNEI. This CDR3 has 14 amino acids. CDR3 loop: CASSEKAGIYEQYF. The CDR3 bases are TGTGCCAGCAGTGAAAAGGCGGGGATCTACGAGCAGTACTTC.

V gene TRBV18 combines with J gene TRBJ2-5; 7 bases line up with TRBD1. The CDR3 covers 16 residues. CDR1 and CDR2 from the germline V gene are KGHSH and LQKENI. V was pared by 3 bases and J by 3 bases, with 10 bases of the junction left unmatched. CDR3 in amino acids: CASSPGDRGFKETQYF. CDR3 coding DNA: TGTGCCAGCTCACCTGGGGACAGAGGATTTAAAGAGACCCAGTACTTC. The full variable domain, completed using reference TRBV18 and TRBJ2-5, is NAGVMQNPRHLVRRRGQEARLRCSPMKGHSHVYWYRQLPEEGLKFMVYLQKENIIDESGMPKERFSAEFPKEGPSILRIQQVVRGDSAAYFCASSPGDRGFKETQYFGPGTRLLVL.

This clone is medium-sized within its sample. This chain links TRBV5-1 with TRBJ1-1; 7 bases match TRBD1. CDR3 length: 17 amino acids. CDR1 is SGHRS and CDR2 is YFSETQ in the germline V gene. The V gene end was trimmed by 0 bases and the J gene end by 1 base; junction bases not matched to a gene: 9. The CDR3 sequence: CASSLVFGGTANTEAFF. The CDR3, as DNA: TGCGCCAGCAGCTTGGTTTTTGGCGGGACAGCGAACACTGAAGCTTTCTTT.

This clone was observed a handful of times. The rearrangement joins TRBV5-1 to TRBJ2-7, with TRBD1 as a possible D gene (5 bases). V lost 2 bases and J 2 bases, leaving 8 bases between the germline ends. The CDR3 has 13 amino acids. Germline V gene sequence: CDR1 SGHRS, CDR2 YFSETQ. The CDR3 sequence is CASSFPGTYEQYF. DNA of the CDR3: TGCGCCAGCAGCTTTCCAGGGACCTACGAGCAGTACTTC.

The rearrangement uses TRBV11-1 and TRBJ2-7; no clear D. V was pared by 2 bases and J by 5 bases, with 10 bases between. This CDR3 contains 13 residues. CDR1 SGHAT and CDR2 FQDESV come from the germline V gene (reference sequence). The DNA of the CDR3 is TGTGCCAGCAGCTTAATCCACATCCACGAGCAGTACTTC. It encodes CASSLIHIHEQYF.

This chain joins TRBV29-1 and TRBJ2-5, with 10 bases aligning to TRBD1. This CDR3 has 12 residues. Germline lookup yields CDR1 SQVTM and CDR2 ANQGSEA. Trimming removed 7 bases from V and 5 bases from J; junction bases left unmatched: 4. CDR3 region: CSGQGAGETQYF. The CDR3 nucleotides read TGCAGCGGACAGGGGGCTGGGGAGACCCAGTACTTC.

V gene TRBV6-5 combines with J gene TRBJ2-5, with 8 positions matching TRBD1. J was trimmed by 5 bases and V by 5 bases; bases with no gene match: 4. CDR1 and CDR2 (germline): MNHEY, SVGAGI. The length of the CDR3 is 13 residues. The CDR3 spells CASSAGGAETQYF. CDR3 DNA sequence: TGTGCCAGCAGTGCAGGGGGCGCCGAGACCCAGTACTTC.

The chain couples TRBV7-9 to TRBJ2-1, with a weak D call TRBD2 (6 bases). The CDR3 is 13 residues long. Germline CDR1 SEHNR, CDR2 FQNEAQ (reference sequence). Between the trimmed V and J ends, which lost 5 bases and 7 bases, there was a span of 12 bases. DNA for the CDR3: TGTGCCAGCAGCAAACTAGCACAGAATGAGCAGTTCTTC. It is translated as CASSKLAQNEQFF.

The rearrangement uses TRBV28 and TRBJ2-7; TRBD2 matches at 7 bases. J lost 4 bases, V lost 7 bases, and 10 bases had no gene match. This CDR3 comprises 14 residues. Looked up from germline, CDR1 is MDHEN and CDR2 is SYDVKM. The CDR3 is CASKEPAGTYEQYF. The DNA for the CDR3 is TGTGCCAGCAAGGAGCCAGCGGGAACATACGAGCAGTACTTC.

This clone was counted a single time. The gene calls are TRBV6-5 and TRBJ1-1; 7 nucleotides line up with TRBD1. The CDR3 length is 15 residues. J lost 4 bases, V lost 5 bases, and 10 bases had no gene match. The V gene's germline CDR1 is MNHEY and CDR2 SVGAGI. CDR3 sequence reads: CASSTKYRGGTEAFF. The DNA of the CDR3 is TGTGCCAGCAGTACCAAATACAGGGGAGGCACTGAAGCTTTCTTT.

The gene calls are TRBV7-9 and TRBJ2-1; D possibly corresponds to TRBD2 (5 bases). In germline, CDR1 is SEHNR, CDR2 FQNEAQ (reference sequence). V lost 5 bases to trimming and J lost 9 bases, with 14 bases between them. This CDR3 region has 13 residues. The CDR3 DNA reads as TGTGCCAGCAGCCCCCTCCGGGGTAGTGAGCAGTTCTTC. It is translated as CASSPLRGSEQFF. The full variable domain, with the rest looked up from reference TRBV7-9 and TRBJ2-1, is DTGVSQNPRHKITKRGQNVTFRCDPISEHNRLYWYRQTLGQGPEFLTYFQNEAQLEKSRLLSDRFSAERPKGSFSTLEIQRTEQGDSAMYLCASSPLRGSEQFFGPGTRLTVL.

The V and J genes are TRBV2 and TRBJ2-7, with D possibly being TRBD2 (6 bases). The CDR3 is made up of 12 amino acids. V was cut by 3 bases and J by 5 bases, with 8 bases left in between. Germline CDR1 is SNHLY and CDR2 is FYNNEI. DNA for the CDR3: TGTGCCAGCAGTGAGGACTACGACGAGCAGTACTTC. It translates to CASSEDYDEQYF. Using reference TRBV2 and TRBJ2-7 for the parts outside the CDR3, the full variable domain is EPEVTQTPSHQVTQMGQEVILRCVPISNHLYFYWYRQILGQKVEFLVSFYNNEISEKSEIFDDQFSVERPDGSNFTLKIRSTKLEDSAMYFCASSEDYDEQYFGPGTRLTVT.

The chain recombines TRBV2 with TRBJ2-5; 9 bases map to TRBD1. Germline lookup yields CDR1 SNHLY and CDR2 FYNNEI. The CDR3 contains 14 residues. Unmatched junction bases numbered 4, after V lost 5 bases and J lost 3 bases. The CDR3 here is CASSSGTGKETQYF. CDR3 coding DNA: TGTGCCAGCAGTTCCGGGACAGGGAAAGAGACCCAGTACTTC.

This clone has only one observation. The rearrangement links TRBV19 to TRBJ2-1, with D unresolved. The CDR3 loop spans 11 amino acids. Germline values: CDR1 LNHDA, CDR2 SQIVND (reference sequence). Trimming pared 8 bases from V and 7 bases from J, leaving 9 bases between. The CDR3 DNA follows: TGTGCCAGTTCCCTCCCGAATGAGCAGTTCTTC. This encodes CASSLPNEQFF. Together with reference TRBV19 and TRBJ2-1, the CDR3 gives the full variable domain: DGGITQSPKYLFRKEGQNVTLSCEQNLNHDAMYWYRQDPGQGLRLIYYSQIVNDFQKGDIAEGYSVSREKKESFPLTVTSAQKNPTAFYLCASSLPNEQFFGPGTRLTVL.

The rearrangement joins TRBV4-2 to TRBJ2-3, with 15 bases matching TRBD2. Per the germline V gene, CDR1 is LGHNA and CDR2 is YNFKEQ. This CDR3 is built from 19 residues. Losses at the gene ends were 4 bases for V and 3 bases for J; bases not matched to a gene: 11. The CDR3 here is CASSLARTGLAGGTDTQYF. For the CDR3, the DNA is TGTGCCAGCAGCCTCGCACGGACCGGACTAGCGGGAGGGACAGATACGCAGTATTTT.

The CDR3 sequence: CASSQRRVWDTQYF. The CDR3 nucleotides are TGTGCCAGCTCGCAACGGAGAGTTTGGGATACGCAGTATTTT. The rearrangement links TRBV6-5 to TRBJ2-3; D not certain. This CDR3 region has 14 residues. Germline V gene lookup returns CDR1 MNHEY and CDR2 SVGAGI. V lost 8 bases and J 6 bases, leaving 18 bases between the germline ends.